This TCR beta chain was identified in a study of shared T cell receptors in the human thymus. Sequenced by immunoSEQ multiplex PCR; TCRdb stores in-frame clones only, minus some. The data hold approximately 660,000 clones, with 70% to 90% observed a single time. The same data also contributed to another study, on human thymus T cells. That publication notes: Corrective heart surgery yielded the resections from which the thymus tissue came.

Sequencing used thymocytes. This TCR was sampled from a boy younger than two with a congenital heart defect.

The CDR3 DNA reads as TGTGCCAGTAGTTTGATGACAGGGGGGAACACTGAAGCTTTCTTT. Translated, it gives CASSLMTGGNTEAFF. J is TRBJ1-1 and V is TRBV19; 9 bases fit TRBD1. V shed 5 bases, J shed 1 base, and the junction held 5 bases outside the gene matches. CDR1 and CDR2 (germline): LNHDA, SQIVND (reference sequence). The CDR3 is 15 amino acids.